In this sample, the clone carrying this T cell receptor beta chain turned up once. These data are taken from a study of T cell changes during pregnancy in multiple sclerosis. Produced via immunoSEQ multiplex PCR; TCRdb's table is partial and in-frame only. The data contain under 40,000 clones, 85% to 90% of them singletons. This CDR3 has 12 residues. V shed 1 base, J shed 12 bases, and the junction held 3 bases outside the gene matches. Germline V gene sequence: CDR1 LGHNT, CDR2 FRNRAP. The receptor was derived from a female donor with multiple sclerosis, enrolled in a pregnancy study. The chain couples TRBV12-5 to TRBJ2-1, with 7 bases identical to TRBD2. This sample comprised CD8+ T cells from peripheral blood mononuclear cells, obtained after pregnancy. The CDR3 DNA follows: TGTGCTAGTGGTTTGGCCGGGAGGTGGCAGTTCTTC. As protein: CASGLAGRWQFF.